The text below deals with one T cell receptor (beta chain). The record originates from a study of cytomegalovirus exposure and HLA in healthy donors. The PCR contained 60 Vbeta and 13 Jbeta primers. Using immunoSEQ multiplex PCR, the repertoire was profiled, and TCRdb retains in-frame clones only, with some absent. Its listing shows 34,000 or so clones. The CDR3 is made up of 13 amino acids. Germline CDR1 reads ENHRY; CDR2 reads SYGVKD. The trim removed 8 bases at V and 1 base at J, leaving 4 bases unmatched. The chain recombines TRBV10-3 with TRBJ1-1; 7 bases are a match to TRBD1. Sequencing input: PBMCs. The receptor was isolated from a woman between 40 and 55 years old in good health and CMV-seropositive. The CDR3 loop reads CAISGQQNTEAFF. The CDR3 region has the DNA TGTGCCATCTCGGGACAGCAGAACACTGAAGCTTTCTTT.